The 14 T cell receptor beta chains below come from one sample, sequenced in a study of cytomegalovirus exposure and HLA in healthy donors. Primers: 60 Vbeta forward and 13 Jbeta reverse. Sequenced by immunoSEQ multiplex PCR; TCRdb stores in-frame clones only, minus some. The table shows more than 150,000 clones, with approximately 79% occurring only once. The sequencing input was PBMCs. These receptor sequences come from a man aged 45 to 65 in good health and CMV-seropositive.

V is TRBV15 and J is TRBJ2-1, with 7 nucleotides matching TRBD1. Germline V lookup: CDR1 LNHNV, CDR2 YYDKDF (reference sequence). The CDR3 totals 17 residues. The V and J ends lost 5 bases and 0 bases, in that order; junction bases with no gene match: 10. The CDR3, as DNA: TGTGCCACCAGCTCAAGGGGGCGCATCTACTCCTACAATGAGCAGTTCTTC. Encoded protein: CATSSRGRIYSYNEQFF.

The chain recombines TRBV6-6 with TRBJ1-4; D is possibly TRBD1 (5 bases). CDR1 MNHNY and CDR2 SVGAGI come from the germline V gene (reference sequence). V shed 6 bases and J shed 8 bases, with 7 bases lying between them. This CDR3 is built from 11 residues. For the CDR3, the DNA is TGTGCCAGCAGGCGGGGGGAAAAACTGTTTTTT. It yields the protein CASRRGEKLFF.

V gene TRBV9 combines with J gene TRBJ1-6; possible D gene TRBD1, 6 bases. V lost 3 bases and J 8 bases, leaving 9 bases between the germline ends. CDR1 SGDLS and CDR2 YYNGEE come from the germline V gene. The CDR3 totals 13 residues. CDR3 protein: CASSGTADSPLHF. For the CDR3, the DNA is TGTGCCAGCAGCGGGACAGCTGATTCACCCCTCCACTTT.

V is TRBV6-1 and J is TRBJ2-7; 9 bases are a match to TRBD1. Germline CDR1 is MNHNS and CDR2 is SASEGT. The CDR3 contains 15 residues. Losses at the gene ends were 7 bases for V and 6 bases for J; bases not matched to a gene: 13. DNA for the CDR3: TGTGCCAGCAACATAGACCGAGGACAGGGGCGCGAGCAGTACGTC. It specifies CASNIDRGQGREQYV.

This clone was observed once. V usage is TRBV20-1 and J usage is TRBJ1-1; D gene unclear. The CDR3 extends over 11 amino acids. Germline V gene sequence: CDR1 DFQATT, CDR2 SNEGSKA (reference sequence). The V end was cut by 0 bases, the J end by 11 bases, with 10 bases between. The CDR3 DNA follows: TGCAGTGCTAGAGACACCACAGTCGCTTTCTTT. It is translated as CSARDTTVAFF.

V is TRBV19 and J is TRBJ1-6; TRBD1 matches 8 bases. The CDR3 sequence is 14 residues long. J lost 9 bases, V lost 5 bases, and 6 bases had no gene match. CDR1 and CDR2 (germline): LNHDA, SQIVND (reference sequence). The DNA for the CDR3 is TGTGCCAGTAGTGGAAGGACAGGGCCTTCACCCCTCCACTTT. Its translation: CASSGRTGPSPLHF. Full variable domain (missing parts from reference TRBV19 and TRBJ1-6): DGGITQSPKYLFRKEGQNVTLSCEQNLNHDAMYWYRQDPGQGLRLIYYSQIVNDFQKGDIAEGYSVSREKKESFPLTVTSAQKNPTAFYLCASSGRTGPSPLHFGNGTRLTVT.

The V and J genes are TRBV18 and TRBJ2-6; TRBD1 matches 11 bases. The length of the CDR3 is 18 residues. Germline V gives CDR1 KGHSH, CDR2 LQKENI. V was clipped by 4 bases and J by 4 bases; unmatched bases: 9. The CDR3 reads CASSRSGTGGPGANVLTF. For the CDR3, the DNA is TGTGCCAGCTCACGATCCGGGACAGGGGGGCCAGGGGCCAACGTCCTGACTTTC.

The chain employs TRBV10-1 and TRBJ2-5; 13 nucleotides line up with TRBD2. The CDR3 has 16 amino acids. Per germline, CDR1 WNHNN and CDR2 SYGVQD (reference sequence). The ends lost 4 bases at V and 2 bases at J; junction bases unmatched: 4. The CDR3 spells CASSVPGLAGQETQYF. The CDR3, as DNA: TGCGCCAGCAGTGTCCCGGGACTAGCGGGACAAGAGACCCAGTACTTC.

The gene calls are TRBV19 and TRBJ2-1; 8 bases map to TRBD1. Germline V gives CDR1 LNHDA, CDR2 SQIVND (reference sequence). CDR3 size: 14 residues. V gave up 6 bases and J gave up 8 bases; unmatched junction bases: 9. CDR3 sequence reads: CASSDRGFFDEQFF. The CDR3 region has the DNA TGTGCCAGTAGCGACAGGGGTTTTTTCGATGAGCAGTTCTTC.

The chain is built from TRBV5-6 and TRBJ2-7; TRBD2 matches 7 bases. V gave up 4 bases and J gave up 5 bases; unmatched junction bases: 18. Looked up from germline, CDR1 is SGHDT and CDR2 is YYEEEE. The CDR3 has 17 amino acids. The CDR3 bases are TGTGCCAGCAGCGGGGGGGACCGGGACCGGTGGTATAACGAGCAGTACTTC. Translation gives CASSGGDRDRWYNEQYF.

In this sample, this clone turned up a few times. J is TRBJ2-1 and V is TRBV5-5; a possible D gene is TRBD2 (5 bases). The CDR3 has 16 amino acids. Germline V gene lookup returns CDR1 SGHKS and CDR2 YYEKEE (reference sequence). Trimming took off 2 bases at V and 6 bases at J, with 18 bases between the two ends. Here the CDR3 reads CASSFILQKEGNEQFF. As DNA, the CDR3 is TGTGCCAGCAGCTTTATCTTGCAGAAAGAGGGCAATGAGCAGTTCTTC.

The gene calls are TRBV25-1 and TRBJ1-4, with 7 bases that match TRBD1. V shed 6 bases, J shed 4 bases, and the junction held 5 bases outside the gene matches. There are 14 residues in the CDR3. CDR1 and CDR2 (germline): MGHDK, SYGVNS. CDR3 loop: CASRKGADNEKLFF. The CDR3 region has the DNA TGTGCCAGCAGAAAGGGGGCAGATAATGAAAAACTGTTTTTT.

The chain links TRBV19 to TRBJ1-1; TRBD1 matches at 7 bases. J gave up 5 bases and V 6 bases, and 6 bases lay outside the gene matches. Germline V gene data show CDR1 as LNHDA and CDR2 as SQIVND (reference sequence). The CDR3 is 13 amino acids. CDR3 protein: CASSSQGGTEAFF. The CDR3 nucleotides read TGTGCCAGTAGCTCCCAGGGGGGAACTGAAGCTTTCTTT.

The CDR3 is CASSLARTGGLMAQYF. The CDR3 region has the DNA TGTGCCAGCAGCTTAGCTCGGACAGGTGGATTGATGGCCCAGTACTTC. This chain uses TRBV11-2 with TRBJ2-5; 7 bases line up with TRBD1. The CDR3 spans 16 residues. Unmatched junction bases numbered 14, after V lost 1 base and J lost 9 bases. CDR1 is SGHAT, CDR2 FQNNGV, per germline. Full variable domain (outside the CDR3, taken from reference TRBV11-2 and TRBJ2-5): EAGVAQSPRYKIIEKRQSVAFWCNPISGHATLYWYQQILGQGPKLLIQFQNNGVVDDSQLPKDRFSAERLKGVDSTLKIQPAKLEDSAVYLCASSLARTGGLMAQYFGPGTRLLVL.